This T cell receptor (beta chain) was found in a study of T cells in Graves' hyperthyroidism and ophthalmopathy. Study conclusions and caveats: Most thyroid clonotypes expanded above 0.001 appeared in blood too.

On this clonotype: The target antigen is unknown.

This CDR3 has 17 amino acids. Germline loops: CDR1 LGHNT, CDR2 FRNRAP. V lost 4 bases and J lost 5, with 21 bases in between. RNA transcripts yielded amplified TCR beta CDR3 regions. First-round RT-PCR targeting the TCR CDR3 was performed with the HTBI primer set. Using its own MiXCR run on the multiplex PCR reads, TCRdb lists one record per CDR3 protein. The sample consists of under 250,000 distinct CDR3 sequences, over 15% of them appearing once. Sequencing was done on a sample of blood. The chain uses TRBV12-5 and TRBJ2-1; D possibly matches TRBD1 or TRBD2 (5 bases each). The clonotype originates from a man aged 45-65 years with Graves' hyperthyroidism. The CDR3 DNA is TGTGCTAGTGGTTCAAACCGGGGCCTCAGGGTACACAATGAGCAGTTCTTC. It specifies CASGSNRGLRVHNEQFF.